A selection of T cell receptor beta chains follows, all from one sample in a study of cytomegalovirus exposure and HLA in healthy donors. Assay used: immunoSEQ multiplex PCR; TCRdb lists only in-frame clones, some missing. The sample includes around 130,000 clones, roughly two thirds seen only once; the top ten take 1.5% to 2%. Sample: PBMCs. The receptors derive from a young man in good health and CMV-seropositive. Both conserved end residues are part of each CDR3. The D gene is left open where the match is weak. Some rows mark clone size as missing; the rest say once, few, many or name a class of expanded clone.

j_call d_call v_call clone_size cdr3_aa cdr3_nt
TRBJ2-7 TRBD2 TRBV19 . CASAGGTSGPLSYEQYF TGCGCCTCTGCAGGCGGGACTAGCGGGCCGCTTTCCTACGAGCAGTACTTC
TRBJ1-1 . TRBV13 . CASSGTNEGNTEAFF TGTGCCAGCAGCGGGACTAACGAGGGGAACACTGAAGCTTTCTTT
TRBJ2-7 . TRBV18 . CASSPTRIYEQYF TGTGCCAGCTCACCAACACGAATTTACGAGCAGTACTTC
TRBJ2-1 TRBD2 TRBV28 . CATGFPAGVTYNEQFF TGTGCCACCGGATTTCCGGCGGGAGTCACCTACAATGAGCAGTTCTTC
TRBJ2-5 TRBD2 TRBV2 few CASSEGWTREETQYF TGTGCCAGCAGTGAAGGCTGGACTAGAGAAGAGACCCAGTACTTC
TRBJ2-1 . TRBV9 . CASSVGGTYNEQFF TGTGCCAGCAGCGTAGGGGGGACTTACAATGAGCAGTTCTTC
TRBJ1-4 TRBD1 TRBV5-1 few CASSLDPGGTEKLFF TGCGCCAGCAGCTTGGACCCAGGGGGCACTGAAAAACTGTTTTTT
TRBJ1-5 TRBD1 TRBV6-6 . CASSQGGGHRPQHF TGTGCCAGCAGTCAGGGGGGCGGGCATCGGCCCCAGCATTTT
TRBJ2-7 . TRBV19 . CATDGRSPYEQYF TGTGCCACCGATGGCAGATCGCCCTACGAGCAGTACTTC
TRBJ1-2 . TRBV5-4 . CASSLERNYGYTF TGTGCCAGCAGCTTGGAGAGGAACTATGGCTACACCTTC
TRBJ2-3 TRBD2 TRBV5-4 . CASSLVLAGGTDTQYF TGTGCCAGCAGCTTGGTTCTAGCGGGGGGCACAGATACGCAGTATTTT
TRBJ2-3 . TRBV5-1 once CASSLAGGSTDTQYF TGCGCCAGCAGCTTGGCGGGCGGGAGCACAGATACGCAGTATTTT
TRBJ2-3 TRBD2 TRBV10-3 . CAISEFGRGTDTQYF TGTGCCATCAGTGAGTTCGGGAGGGGCACAGATACGCAGTATTTT
TRBJ2-7 TRBD1 TRBV11-3 once CASSPGQGAGEQYF TGTGCCAGCAGCCCCGGACAGGGGGCTGGGGAGCAGTACTTC
TRBJ1-1 . TRBV5-1 . CASSPLGGQTEAFF TGCGCCAGCAGCCCTCTAGGAGGGCAAACTGAAGCTTTCTTT
TRBJ2-5 . TRBV7-2 . CASSPLDWQETQYF TGTGCCAGCAGCCCATTGGACTGGCAAGAGACCCAGTACTTC
TRBJ2-2 TRBD1 TRBV28 few CASSLWDRGAGELFF TGTGCCAGCAGTTTATGGGACAGGGGGGCCGGGGAGCTGTTTTTT
TRBJ1-1 . TRBV9 . CASSVVTENTEAFF TGTGCCAGCAGCGTAGTAACAGAGAACACTGAAGCTTTCTTT
TRBJ2-7 . TRBV28 . CASSLGGNSYEQYF TGTGCCAGCAGTTTGGGCGGGAACTCCTACGAGCAGTACTTC
TRBJ2-2 TRBD2 TRBV6-5 . CASSYVAGVTGELFF TGTGCCAGCAGTTACGTAGCGGGAGTTACCGGGGAGCTGTTTTTT
TRBJ2-7 TRBD1 TRBV5-1 . CASSPVPPGQTGYEQYF TGCGCCAGCAGTCCCGTGCCCCCGGGACAGACCGGCTACGAGCAGTACTTC
TRBJ2-3 TRBD1 TRBV5-1 . CASSPDRGDTDTQYF TGCGCCAGCAGCCCGGACAGGGGTGACACAGATACGCAGTATTTT
TRBJ2-3 TRBD2 TRBV7-2 . CASSLNPSGSAQYF TGTGCCAGCAGCTTGAATCCTAGCGGGAGCGCGCAGTATTTT
TRBJ2-7 TRBD1 TRBV9 . CASSPGTASYEQYF TGTGCCAGCAGCCCGGGGACAGCCTCCTACGAGCAGTACTTC
TRBJ1-3 TRBD1 TRBV29-1 . CSVGQGSGNTIYF TGCAGCGTGGGACAGGGTTCTGGAAACACCATATATTTT
TRBJ1-2 . TRBV7-2 . CASSLDRKGVHYGYTF TGTGCCAGCAGCTTAGACAGGAAAGGGGTCCACTATGGCTACACCTTC
TRBJ1-1 . TRBV6-6 . CASSSTVSGAFF TGTGCCAGCAGCTCAACAGTATCCGGAGCTTTCTTT
TRBJ2-1 TRBD2 TRBV6-5 few CASSLGEGTREQFF TGTGCCAGCTCGTTGGGGGAGGGGACGAGGGAGCAGTTCTTC
TRBJ2-7 TRBD2 TRBV9 . CASSPRDYLYEQYF TGTGCCAGCAGCCCCCGGGACTACTTATACGAGCAGTACTTC
TRBJ1-2 TRBD1 TRBV7-9 few CSSSPSTGTGLNYGYTF TGTTCCAGCAGCCCTTCAACCGGGACAGGCCTTAACTATGGCTACACCTTC
TRBJ2-2 . TRBV19 . CASSINSPVPGELFF TGTGCCAGTAGTATTAACAGCCCGGTACCCGGGGAGCTGTTTTTT
TRBJ1-1 . TRBV12-5 . CASGAGVMNTEAFF TGTGCTAGTGGGGCAGGGGTTATGAACACTGAAGCTTTCTTT
TRBJ2-1 . TRBV7-3 few CASSLQGSYNEQFF TGTGCCAGCAGCTTGCAGGGGTCCTACAATGAGCAGTTCTTC
TRBJ2-1 . TRBV7-9 few CASSPRGAGVYNEQFF TGTGCCAGCAGCCCCCGGGGGGCCGGGGTGTACAATGAGCAGTTCTTC
TRBJ1-2 . TRBV7-9 . CASSLPGAGSGPIGYTF TGTGCCAGCAGCCTCCCCGGAGCAGGGTCAGGACCTATTGGCTACACCTTC
TRBJ2-5 . TRBV10-3 . CAISDPSYTRPIQETQYF TGTGCCATCAGTGACCCCTCATATACTAGGCCCATCCAAGAGACCCAGTACTTC
TRBJ1-2 . TRBV19 few CASSILYLDLEGYTF TGTGCCAGTAGTATTCTATATCTGGACTTGGAGGGCTACACCTTC
TRBJ1-5 TRBD1 TRBV10-3 . CAISQTGAYSNQPQHF TGTGCCATCAGTCAAACAGGGGCGTATAGCAATCAGCCCCAGCATTTT
TRBJ1-1 . TRBV7-3 . CASSFQGQMNTEAFF TGTGCCAGCAGCTTCCAAGGACAGATGAACACTGAAGCTTTCTTT
TRBJ2-1 TRBD2 TRBV2 . CASSDGTSGRGFF TGTGCCAGCAGTGATGGCACGAGCGGGAGAGGGTTCTTC
TRBJ2-7 TRBD1 TRBV30 few CAWDRAAEQYF TGTGCCTGGGACAGGGCAGCCGAGCAGTACTTC
TRBJ1-1 . TRBV21-1 few CASSSGKTDKGTEAFF TGTGCCAGCAGTTCAGGTAAGACAGACAAGGGCACTGAAGCTTTCTTT
TRBJ1-6 TRBD1 TRBV27 . CASSFIRGTGHDSPLHF TGTGCCAGCAGTTTCATACGGGGGACAGGACATGATTCACCCCTCCACTTT
TRBJ2-1 . TRBV29-1 . CSVRSVGRYNEQFF TGCAGCGTTCGGTCCGTCGGGAGATACAATGAGCAGTTCTTC
TRBJ1-5 . TRBV19 . CASSQGLVSRSNQPQHF TGTGCCAGTAGTCAGGGGCTGGTTAGTCGGAGCAATCAGCCCCAGCATTTT
TRBJ2-7 TRBD1 TRBV27 few CASRRTGEGYEQYF TGTGCCAGCAGACGGACAGGGGAAGGTTACGAGCAGTACTTC
TRBJ1-2 . TRBV28 . CASSHQGNKFYGYTF TGTGCCAGCAGCCATCAGGGGAATAAATTCTATGGCTACACCTTC
TRBJ2-3 TRBD2 TRBV5-1 . CASSLMTSGRGIDTQYF TGCGCCAGCAGCCTAATGACTAGCGGGAGAGGTATCGATACGCAGTATTTT
TRBJ2-7 . TRBV6-5 . CASSYSPSTIYYEQYF TGTGCCAGCAGTTACTCCCCTTCCACTATTTACTACGAGCAGTACTTC
TRBJ2-2 TRBD2 TRBV28 . CASSTYREDPDTGELFF TGTGCCAGCAGCACTTATCGGGAGGATCCGGACACCGGGGAGCTGTTTTTT
TRBJ2-7 . TRBV5-6 . CASSIGVYEQYF TGTGCCAGCAGCATCGGGGTCTACGAGCAGTACTTC
TRBJ2-1 TRBD2 TRBV5-1 once CASSLAGLAGGLYNEQFF TGCGCCAGCAGCTTGGCCGGACTAGCGGGAGGCCTGTACAATGAGCAGTTCTTC
TRBJ1-1 . TRBV7-6 few CASSSVRDTEAFF TGTGCCAGCAGTTCCGTGAGGGACACTGAAGCTTTCTTT
TRBJ2-7 TRBD1 TRBV27 . CASSLKQGYEQYF TGTGCCAGCAGTCTCAAACAGGGGTACGAGCAGTACTTC
TRBJ2-1 TRBD2 TRBV28 . CASSPASGNSYNEQFF TGTGCCAGCAGTCCCGCTAGCGGGAACAGCTACAATGAGCAGTTCTTC
TRBJ1-2 TRBD1 TRBV7-2 . CASSWDSLYGYTF TGTGCCAGCAGCTGGGACAGCTTGTATGGCTACACCTTC
TRBJ1-2 . TRBV19 . CASSIPEGYGYTF TGTGCCAGTAGTATCCCGGAGGGGTATGGCTACACCTTC
TRBJ1-1 . TRBV27 . CASSFGGTQAFF TGTGCCAGCAGTTTTGGAGGGACGCAAGCTTTCTTT
TRBJ1-1 . TRBV18 . CASFGGMNTEAFF TGTGCCAGCTTCGGGGGGATGAACACTGAAGCTTTCTTT